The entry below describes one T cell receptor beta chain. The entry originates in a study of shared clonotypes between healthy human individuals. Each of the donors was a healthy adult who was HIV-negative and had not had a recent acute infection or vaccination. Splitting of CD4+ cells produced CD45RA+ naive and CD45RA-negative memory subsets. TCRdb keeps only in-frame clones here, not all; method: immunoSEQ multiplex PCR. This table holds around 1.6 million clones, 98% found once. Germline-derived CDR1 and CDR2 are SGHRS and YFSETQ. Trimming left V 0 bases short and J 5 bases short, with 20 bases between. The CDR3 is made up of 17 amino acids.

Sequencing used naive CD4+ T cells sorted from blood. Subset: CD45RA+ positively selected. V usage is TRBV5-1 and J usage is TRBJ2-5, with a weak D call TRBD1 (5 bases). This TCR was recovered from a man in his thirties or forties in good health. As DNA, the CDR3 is TGCGCCAGCAGCTTGGGTCCAGGGTCGGTACTTTGGGAGACCCAGTACTTC. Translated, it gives CASSLGPGSVLWETQYF.